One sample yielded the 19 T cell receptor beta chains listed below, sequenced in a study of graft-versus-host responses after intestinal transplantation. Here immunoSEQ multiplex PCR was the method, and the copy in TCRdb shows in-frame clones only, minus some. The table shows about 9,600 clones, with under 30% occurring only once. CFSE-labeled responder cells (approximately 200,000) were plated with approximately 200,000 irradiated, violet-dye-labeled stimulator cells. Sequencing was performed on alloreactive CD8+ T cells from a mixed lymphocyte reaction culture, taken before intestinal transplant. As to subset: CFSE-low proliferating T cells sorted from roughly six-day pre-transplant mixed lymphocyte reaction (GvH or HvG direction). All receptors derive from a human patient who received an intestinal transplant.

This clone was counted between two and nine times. CDR3 coding DNA: TGTGCCAGCAGCTTAGCGACCAGGGCCTCCCATAGTAATCAGCCCCAGCATTTT. Its protein product is CASSLATRASHSNQPQHF. This chain connects TRBV7-9 to TRBJ1-5, with D maybe TRBD1 (5 bases). Germline V CDR1 and CDR2: SEHNR, FQNEAQ (reference sequence). V was clipped by 0 bases and J by 4 bases, with 19 bases between them. CDR3 length: 18 residues.

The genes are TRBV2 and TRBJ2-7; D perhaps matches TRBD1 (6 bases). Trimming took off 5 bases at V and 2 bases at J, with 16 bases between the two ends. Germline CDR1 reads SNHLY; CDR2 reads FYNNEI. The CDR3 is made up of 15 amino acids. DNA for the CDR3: TGTGCCAGCAGTCGGGTCGTACAGGGAGCCTACGAGCAGTACTTC. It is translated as CASSRVVQGAYEQYF.

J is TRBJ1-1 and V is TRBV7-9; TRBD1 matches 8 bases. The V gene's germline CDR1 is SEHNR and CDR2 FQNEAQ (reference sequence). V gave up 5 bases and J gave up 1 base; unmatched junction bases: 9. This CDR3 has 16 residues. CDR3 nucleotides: TGTGCCAGCAGCCCCCAACCCGGGACAGGGAACACTGAAGCTTTCTTT. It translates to CASSPQPGTGNTEAFF.

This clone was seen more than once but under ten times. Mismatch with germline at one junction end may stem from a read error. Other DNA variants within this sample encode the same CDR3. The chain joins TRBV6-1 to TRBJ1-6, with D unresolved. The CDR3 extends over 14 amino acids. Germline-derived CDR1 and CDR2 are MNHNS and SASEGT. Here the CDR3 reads CASSDYIVTSPLHF. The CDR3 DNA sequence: TGCGCCAGCAGTGATTATATAGTCACTTCACCCCTCCACTTT.

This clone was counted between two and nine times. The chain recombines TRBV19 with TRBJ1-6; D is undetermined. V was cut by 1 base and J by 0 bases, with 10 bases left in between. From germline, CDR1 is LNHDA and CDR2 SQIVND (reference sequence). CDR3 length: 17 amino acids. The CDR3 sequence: CASSIVSGGSYNSPLHF. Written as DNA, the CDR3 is TGTGCCAGTAGTATAGTTTCCGGCGGCTCCTATAATTCACCCCTCCACTTT.

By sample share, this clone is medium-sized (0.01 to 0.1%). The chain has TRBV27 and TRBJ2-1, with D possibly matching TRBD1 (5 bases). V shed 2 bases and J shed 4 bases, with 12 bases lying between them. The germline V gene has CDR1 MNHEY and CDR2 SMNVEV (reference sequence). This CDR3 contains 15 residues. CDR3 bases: TGTGCCAGCAGTTTAGGCCCTACAGGTTACAATGAGCAGTTCTTC. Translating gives CASSLGPTGYNEQFF.

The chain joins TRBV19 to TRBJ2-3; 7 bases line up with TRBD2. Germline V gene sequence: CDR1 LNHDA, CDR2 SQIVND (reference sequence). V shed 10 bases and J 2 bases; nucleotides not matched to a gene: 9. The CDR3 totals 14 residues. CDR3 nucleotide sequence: TGTGCCACCGCCCTAGCGGACCTCACAGATACGCAGTATTTT. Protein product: CATALADLTDTQYF. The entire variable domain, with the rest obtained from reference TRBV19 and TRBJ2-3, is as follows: DGGITQSPKYLFRKEGQNVTLSCEQNLNHDAMYWYRQDPGQGLRLIYYSQIVNDFQKGDIAEGYSVSREKKESFPLTVTSAQKNPTAFYLCATALADLTDTQYFGPGTRLTVL.

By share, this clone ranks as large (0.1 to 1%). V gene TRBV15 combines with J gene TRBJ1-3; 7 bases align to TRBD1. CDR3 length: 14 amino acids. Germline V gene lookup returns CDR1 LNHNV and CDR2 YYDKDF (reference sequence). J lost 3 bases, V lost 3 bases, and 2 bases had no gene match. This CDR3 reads CATSRTGYGNTIYF. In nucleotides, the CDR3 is TGTGCCACCAGCAGGACAGGGTATGGAAACACCATATATTTT.

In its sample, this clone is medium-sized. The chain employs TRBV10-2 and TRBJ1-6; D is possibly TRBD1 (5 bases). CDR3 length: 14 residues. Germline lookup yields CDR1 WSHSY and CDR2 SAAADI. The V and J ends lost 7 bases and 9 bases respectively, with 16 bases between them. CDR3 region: CASTWGVGGSPLHF. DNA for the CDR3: TGCGCCAGCACCTGGGGGGTCGGAGGTTCACCCCTCCACTTT.

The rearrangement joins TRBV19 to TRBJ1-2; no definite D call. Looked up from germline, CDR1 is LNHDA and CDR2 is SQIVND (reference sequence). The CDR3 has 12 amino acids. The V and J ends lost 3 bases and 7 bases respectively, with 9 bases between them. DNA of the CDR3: TGTGCCAGTAGTATCGGCGGGCTTGGCTACACCTTC. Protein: CASSIGGLGYTF.

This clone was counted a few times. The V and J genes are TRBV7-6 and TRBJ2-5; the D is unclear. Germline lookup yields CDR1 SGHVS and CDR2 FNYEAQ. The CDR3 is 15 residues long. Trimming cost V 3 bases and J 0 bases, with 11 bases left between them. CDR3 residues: CASSFPEEYQETQYF. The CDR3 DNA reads TGTGCCAGCAGCTTCCCAGAGGAGTACCAAGAGACCCAGTACTTC. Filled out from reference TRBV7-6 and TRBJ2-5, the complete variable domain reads GAGVSQSPRYKVTKRGQDVALRCDPISGHVSLYWYRQALGQGPEFLTYFNYEAQQDKSGLPNDRFSAERPEGSISTLTIQRTEQRDSAMYRCASSFPEEYQETQYFGPGTRLLVL.

The CDR3 DNA sequence: TGTGCCAGCAGCTTATTCCCCGGGGATGGCTACACCTTC. Encoded protein: CASSLFPGDGYTF. The rearrangement uses TRBV11-2 and TRBJ1-2; D is unresolved. Germline lookup yields CDR1 SGHAT and CDR2 FQNNGV. V dropped 2 bases and J dropped 6 bases, with 10 bases sitting between them. The CDR3 length is 13 residues.

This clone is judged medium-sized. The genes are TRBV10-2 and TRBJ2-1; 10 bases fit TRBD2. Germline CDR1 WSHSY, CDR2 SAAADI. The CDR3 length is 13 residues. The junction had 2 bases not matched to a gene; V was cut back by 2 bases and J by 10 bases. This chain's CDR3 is CASSERGLAEQFF. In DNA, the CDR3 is TGCGCCAGCAGTGAGAGGGGACTAGCGGAGCAGTTCTTC.

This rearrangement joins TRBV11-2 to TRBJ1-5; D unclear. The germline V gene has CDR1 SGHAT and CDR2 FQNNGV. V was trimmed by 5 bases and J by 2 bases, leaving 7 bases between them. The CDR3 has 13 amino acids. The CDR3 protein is CASSQSGNQPQHF. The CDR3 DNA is TGTGCCAGCAGCCAGTCAGGCAATCAGCCCCAGCATTTT.

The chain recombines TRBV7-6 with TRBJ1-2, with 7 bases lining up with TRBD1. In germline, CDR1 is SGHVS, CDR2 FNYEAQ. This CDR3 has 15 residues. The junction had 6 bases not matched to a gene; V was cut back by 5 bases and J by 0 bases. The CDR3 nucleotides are TGTGCCAGCAGCGCGACAGGGTCGACTAACTATGGCTACACCTTC. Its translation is CASSATGSTNYGYTF.

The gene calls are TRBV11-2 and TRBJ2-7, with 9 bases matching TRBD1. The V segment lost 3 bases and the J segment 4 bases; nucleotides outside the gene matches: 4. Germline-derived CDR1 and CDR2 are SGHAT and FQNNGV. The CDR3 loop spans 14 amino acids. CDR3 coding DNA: TGTGCCAGCAGCTTTTCACAGGGGGCGTACGAGCAGTACTTC. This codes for CASSFSQGAYEQYF.

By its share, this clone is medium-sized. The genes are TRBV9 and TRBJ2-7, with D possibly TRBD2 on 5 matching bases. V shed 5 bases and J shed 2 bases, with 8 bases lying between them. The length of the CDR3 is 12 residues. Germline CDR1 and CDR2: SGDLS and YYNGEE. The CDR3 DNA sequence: TGTGCCAGCAGGGGAGTCCCCTACGAGCAGTACTTC. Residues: CASRGVPYEQYF.

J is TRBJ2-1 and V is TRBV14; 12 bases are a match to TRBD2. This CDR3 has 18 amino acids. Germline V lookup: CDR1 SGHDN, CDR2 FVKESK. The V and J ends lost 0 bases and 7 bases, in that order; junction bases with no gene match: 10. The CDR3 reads CASSQDLGGLAGMNEQFF. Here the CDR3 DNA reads TGTGCCAGCAGCCAAGATCTTGGCGGACTAGCGGGGATGAATGAGCAGTTCTTC.

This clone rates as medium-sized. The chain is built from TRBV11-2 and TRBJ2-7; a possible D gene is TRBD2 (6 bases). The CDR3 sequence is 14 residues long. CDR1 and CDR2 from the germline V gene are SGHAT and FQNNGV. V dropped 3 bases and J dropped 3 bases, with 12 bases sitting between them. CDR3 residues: CASSFGGANYEQYF. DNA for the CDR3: TGTGCCAGCAGCTTTGGCGGGGCCAACTACGAGCAGTACTTC.